This paragraph covers one TCR beta chain sequence. This clonotype was seen only a few times. It lacks a known antigen. No per-base quality is available; no much larger clone lies one base away. Read against the paper, the sample's time point label means: patch test 1, 2 weeks after DPC sensitization. Explained via the paper, the treatment or condition label denotes: therapeutic diphenylcyclopropenone sensitization with weekly scalp DPC. At each patch-test visit, blood was drawn before the patch test was applied. Patients were eligible if aged 18 to 70, diagnosed with alopecia and judged suitable for DPC therapy, and pregnant patients were excluded. Total RNA was extracted from unfractionated whole blood that had been collected in Tempus Blood RNA tubes. The germline V gene (reference sequence) provides CDR1 LNHNV and CDR2 YYDKDF. Measured from the cysteine to the phenylalanine, the CDR3 is 17 residues long. The entry retains the CDR3 DNA only, 51 bases that are in frame from base 1. V loses 0 bases of germline sequence and J loses 2 bases, and the interval between the two ends is 16 bases.

The data were obtained in a study of human T cells and chemical hapten exposure (dated by TCRdb to the early 2020s). About the investigation overall: For sensitization, 2% DPC in acetone was applied to a roughly 2 cm by roughly 2 cm area of upper inner arm skin. Throughout the study period of about 25 weeks, patients also received therapeutic DPC doses to the scalp every week. Patch tests used Finn chambers with 0.01% DPC on the upper back, scored after 6 days by International Contact Dermatitis Research Group standards. Alopecia areata with under or over 50% scalp involvement, alopecia totalis and alopecia universalis were represented in the patient cohort, which was mostly female. Libraries were pooled for sequencing, and per-sample TCR yields varied mainly because of small differences in library volumes within the pool. This study followed changes in the peripheral blood TCR repertoire in vivo during primary and secondary sensitization of alopecia patients to the hapten diphenylcyclopropenone (DPC). Patient blood was sampled pre-sensitization (week 0) and at 2, 6 and about 24 weeks after DPC sensitization. About 27 alopecia patients gave blood for TCR sequencing at one to four time points (pre-sensitization, 2, 6 and 24 weeks). What the research found in general, with its limitations: DPC sensitization did not change how many TCRs were above 1 in 1000 frequency, and no evidence was found of alterations in global repertoire structure. Significantly more large CDR3 similarity clusters were formed by expanded TCRs than by pre-sensitization or healthy control sets, consistent with antigen-driven responses. Alopecia, a presumed autoimmune disease, was present in all patients, so the immune response of the patients might differ from that of healthy individuals. A positive correlation was found between the number of PT1 expanded TCRs and patch test score, with significance reached at thresholds 8, 16 and 32 but not 4. After repeated subsampling, changes were observed in the strength of the expansion versus patch-test correlation and in the threshold at which the correlation became significant.

Library preparation employed RACE. Sequencing relied on a NextSeq 500. During library preparation, unique molecular identifiers were attached to individual cDNA molecules so that TCRs could be counted in a quantitative, reproducible way. For every blood RNA sample, sequencing covered both the TCR alpha and TCR beta chains. The authors processed their data as follows. The median number of TCRs per sample was 90,000 to 100,000, ranging from about 23,224 to 750,000. V, J and CDR3 annotation of the TCR reads was carried out using the Decombinator software suite. Every sample was subsampled to the same number of TCRs (28,000) for the PS versus PT1 abundance plots. TCRs were defined as expanded if absent before sensitization and observed at least eight times at the 2-week time point. TCRdb reprocessed the public reads (quality trimming at Q25 with fastp, clone calling with MiXCR) and kept in-frame beta chains. Identical CDR3 proteins give one entry, which carries the most common genes and DNA. The V and J calls shown here were made by TCRdb, not taken from the authors' results. This sample holds 80,000 to 95,000 distinct CDR3 sequences; about 10% were observed only once. Jointly, the top ten make up around 4.5% of the sample.

The chain uses TRBV15 and TRBJ1-2, and the D gene may be TRBD1, 5 bases matching. The source material was whole blood, sampled in connection with sensitization to the hapten diphenylcyclopropenone (DPC). This TCR was sampled from a woman in her 50s with alopecia areata. Some clones in this sample may be carry-over from other donors' samples. The DNA sequence is TGTGCCACCAGCAGAGATATCCCCGGGGGGGGAAACTATGGCTACACCTTC. This yields the protein CATSRDIPGGGNYGYTF.